This TCR beta chain was recorded in a study of T-cell reconstitution after alpha-beta-depleted transplantation in children. The germline V gene encodes CDR1 SGHRS and CDR2 YFSETQ. The CDR3 runs to 15 residues. V was clipped by 0 bases and J by 1 base, with 10 bases between them. This clonotype turned up a few times. The library targeted TCRbeta and was prepared with unique molecular identifiers. Each CDR3 protein is one row after TCRdb ran MiXCR on the PCR reads. The sample contains 700,000 to 850,000 distinct CDR3 sequences, roughly 15% of which appear only once. This rearrangement joins TRBV5-1 to TRBJ1-1, with no clear D. The sequence was obtained from a male patient younger than 18 who had a stem cell transplant for acute lymphoblastic leukemia, so the T cells may come from the graft donor. Sequenced here: PBMCs, mostly from graft donor cells, sampled 360 days after TCRalphabeta/CD19-depleted stem cell transplant. This chain's CDR3 is CASSLGLLGNTEAFF. CDR3 DNA: TGCGCCAGCAGCTTGGGACTCCTCGGGAACACTGAAGCTTTCTTT.